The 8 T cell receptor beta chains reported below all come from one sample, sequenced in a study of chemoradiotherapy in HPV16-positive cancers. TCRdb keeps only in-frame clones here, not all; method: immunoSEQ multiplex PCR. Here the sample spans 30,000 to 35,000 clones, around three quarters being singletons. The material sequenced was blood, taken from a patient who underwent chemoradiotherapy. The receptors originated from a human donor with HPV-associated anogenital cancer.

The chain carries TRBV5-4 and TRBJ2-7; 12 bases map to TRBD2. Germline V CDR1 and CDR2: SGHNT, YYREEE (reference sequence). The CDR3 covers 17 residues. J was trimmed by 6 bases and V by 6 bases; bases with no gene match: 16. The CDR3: CASTQGLAGPPLSEQYF. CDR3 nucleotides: TGTGCCAGCACCCAGGGACTAGCGGGTCCCCCTCTCAGCGAGCAGTACTTC.

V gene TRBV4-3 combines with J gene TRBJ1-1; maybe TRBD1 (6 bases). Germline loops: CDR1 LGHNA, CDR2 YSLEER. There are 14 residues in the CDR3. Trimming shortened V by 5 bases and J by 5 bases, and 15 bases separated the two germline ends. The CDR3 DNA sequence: TGCGCCAGCAGCTCCGGCGGGGGCGGGACTGAAGCTTTCTTT. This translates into CASSSGGGGTEAFF.

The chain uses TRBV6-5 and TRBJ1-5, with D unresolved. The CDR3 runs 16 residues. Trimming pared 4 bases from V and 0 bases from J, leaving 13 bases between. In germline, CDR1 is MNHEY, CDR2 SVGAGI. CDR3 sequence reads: CASSWQKPPSNQPQHF. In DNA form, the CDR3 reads TGTGCCAGCAGTTGGCAGAAACCCCCTAGCAATCAGCCCCAGCATTTT.

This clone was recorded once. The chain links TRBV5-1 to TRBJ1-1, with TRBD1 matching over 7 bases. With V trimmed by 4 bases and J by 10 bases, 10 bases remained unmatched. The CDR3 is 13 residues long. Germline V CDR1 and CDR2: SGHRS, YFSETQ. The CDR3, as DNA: TGCGCCAGCAGCCCAGGACAGGATAGCGGAGCTTTCTTT. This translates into CASSPGQDSGAFF.

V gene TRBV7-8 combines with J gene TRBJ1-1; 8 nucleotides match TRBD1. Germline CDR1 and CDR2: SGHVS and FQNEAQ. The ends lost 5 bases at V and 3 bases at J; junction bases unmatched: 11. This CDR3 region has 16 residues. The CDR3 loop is CASSQDVAGGYTEAFF. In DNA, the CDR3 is TGTGCCAGCAGCCAGGATGTCGCAGGGGGCTACACTGAAGCTTTCTTT.

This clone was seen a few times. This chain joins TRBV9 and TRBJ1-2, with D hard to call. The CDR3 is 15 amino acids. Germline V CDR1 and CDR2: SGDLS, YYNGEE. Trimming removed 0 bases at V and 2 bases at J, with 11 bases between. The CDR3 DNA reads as TGTGCCAGCAGCGTAGGTGGGCTTACGAACTATGGCTACACCTTC. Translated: CASSVGGLTNYGYTF.

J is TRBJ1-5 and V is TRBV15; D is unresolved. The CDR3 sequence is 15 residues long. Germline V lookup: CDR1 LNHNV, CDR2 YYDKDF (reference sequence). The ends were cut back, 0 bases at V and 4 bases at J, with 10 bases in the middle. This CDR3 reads CATSRDRNLNQPQHF. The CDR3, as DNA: TGTGCCACCAGCAGAGATCGAAATTTGAATCAGCCCCAGCATTTT.

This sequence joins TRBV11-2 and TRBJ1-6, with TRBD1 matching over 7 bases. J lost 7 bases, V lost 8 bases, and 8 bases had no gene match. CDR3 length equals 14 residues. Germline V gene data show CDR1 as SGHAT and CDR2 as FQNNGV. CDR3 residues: CASARQGGNSPLHF. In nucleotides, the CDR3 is TGTGCCAGCGCAAGACAGGGCGGCAATTCACCCCTCCACTTT.